This T cell receptor (beta chain) was recorded in a study of identifying expanded T cells in peripheral blood. Findings and caveats of the study: Over about two and four weeks, about 15 and 18 clones changed, versus 1.2 between replicates. Variance in clone template counts between approximately two-week samples significantly increased with total template count across all healthy donors.

The data were produced by immunoSEQ multiplex PCR, yet TCRdb's version contains in-frame clones alone and is incomplete. The repertoire holds 90,000 to 95,000 clones, approximately 88% seen once, with 4.5% to 7% in the top ten. Trimming cost V 2 bases and J 6 bases, with 19 bases left between them. Germline V gives CDR1 MNHNS, CDR2 SASEGT. CDR3 length: 17 residues. As concerns this clone: Its antigen is still unknown.

Sequencing used blood. The source is a person aged 18-70 years in good health. The V and J genes are TRBV6-1 and TRBJ1-4; D is uncertain. As DNA, the CDR3 is TGTGCCAGCAGTGAACCGGGTTCTTACGAGACGGATGAAAAACTGTTTTTT. Amino acid sequence: CASSEPGSYETDEKLFF.